These 15 T cell receptor beta chains were all obtained from the same sample, sequenced in a study of blood T cell repertoires in COVID-19. TCRdb's table, derived via immunoSEQ multiplex PCR, lists solely in-frame clones and lacks some. The table lists about 200,000 clones, 86% of them singletons. The sequenced sample was PBMCs or T cells enriched from blood (not recorded which). The origin of the receptors is a woman aged 25-40 years who had been exposed to COVID-19.

CDR3 loop: CASSFGQGAQGASPLHF. CDR3 nucleotides: TGCGCCAGCAGCTTTGGACAGGGGGCGCAAGGGGCTTCACCCCTCCACTTT. The V gene is TRBV5-1, the J gene TRBJ1-6; 11 bases line up with TRBD1. Germline CDR1 SGHRS, CDR2 YFSETQ. The CDR3 is 17 amino acids. V lost 2 bases to trimming and J lost 9 bases; unmatched junction nucleotides: 10.

J is TRBJ2-5 and V is TRBV11-3, with D maybe TRBD1 (6 bases). Germline-derived CDR1 and CDR2 are SGHNT and YENEEA. The germline V and J ends were trimmed by 4 bases and 4 bases, with 7 bases remaining between them. This CDR3 spans 12 amino acids. The CDR3 DNA reads TGTGCCAGCAGCTCACAGGGAGAGACCCAGTACTTC. Translation: CASSSQGETQYF.

J is TRBJ2-3 and V is TRBV18, with a tentative D call TRBD2 (6 bases). Germline-derived CDR1 and CDR2 are KGHSH and LQKENI. This CDR3 is 15 amino acids long. V lost 1 base to trimming and J lost 2 bases, with 10 bases between them. The CDR3 sequence is CASSPLAGTTDTQYF. As DNA, the CDR3 is TGTGCCAGCTCACCACTGGCGGGGACCACAGATACGCAGTATTTT. Together with reference TRBV18 and TRBJ2-3, the CDR3 gives the full variable domain: NAGVMQNPRHLVRRRGQEARLRCSPMKGHSHVYWYRQLPEEGLKFMVYLQKENIIDESGMPKERFSAEFPKEGPSILRIQQVVRGDSAAYFCASSPLAGTTDTQYFGPGTRLTVL.

V and J are TRBV29-1 and TRBJ1-6, with D unclear. There are 13 residues in the CDR3. Germline CDR1 is SQVTM and CDR2 is ANQGSEA. V was clipped by 4 bases and J by 4 bases, with 8 bases between them. As DNA, the CDR3 is TGCAGCGTTGCAGGAGGGTATAATTCACCCCTCCACTTT. Translating gives CSVAGGYNSPLHF. The full variable domain, with the rest looked up from reference TRBV29-1 and TRBJ1-6, is SAVISQKPSRDICQRGTSLTIQCQVDSQVTMMFWYRQQPGQSLTLIATANQGSEATYESGFVIDKFPISRPNLTFSTLTVSNMSPEDSSIYLCSVAGGYNSPLHFGNGTRLTVT.

This chain links TRBV28 with TRBJ1-2, with D hard to call. The germline V and J ends were trimmed by 3 bases and 3 bases, with 17 bases remaining between them. Looked up from germline, CDR1 is MDHEN and CDR2 is SYDVKM. The CDR3 extends over 16 amino acids. CDR3 sequence: CASSFLSRGSDYGYTF. The CDR3 DNA reads as TGTGCCAGCAGTTTCCTTAGTAGAGGGTCTGACTATGGCTACACCTTC.

The J gene is TRBJ1-1, the V gene TRBV11-3; D remains ambiguous. Germline-derived CDR1 and CDR2 are SGHNT and YENEEA. There are 14 residues in the CDR3. V was shortened by 2 bases and J by 5 bases, with 12 bases between the two germline ends. CDR3 in amino acids: CASSLWGDRTEAFF. As DNA, the CDR3 is TGTGCCAGCAGCTTATGGGGAGATCGGACTGAAGCTTTCTTT.

CDR3: CASRRTGLGYGYTF. The DNA of the CDR3 is TGTGCCAGCAGACGAACAGGGCTGGGCTATGGCTACACCTTC. V usage is TRBV6-5 and J usage is TRBJ1-2, with D possibly being TRBD1 (6 bases). The CDR3 totals 14 residues. Deletions cut 6 bases from V and 4 bases from J, with 15 bases between. Germline loops: CDR1 MNHEY, CDR2 SVGAGI.

V usage is TRBV3-1 (or the pseudogene TRBV3-2) and J usage is TRBJ2-7; no firm D call. Between the trimmed V and J ends, which lost 0 bases and 12 bases, there was a span of 12 bases. Germline assignment: CDR1 LGHDT and CDR2 YNNKEL (reference sequence). CDR3 length: 12 amino acids. The CDR3 region has the DNA TGTGCCAGCAGCCAAGATACACCTCTCCGGTACTTC. Translated: CASSQDTPLRYF.

The V call is TRBV10-1, the J call TRBJ2-3; TRBD2 is a possible D gene (5 bases). Per germline, CDR1 WNHNN and CDR2 SYGVQD (reference sequence). The CDR3 has 15 residues. Trimming removed 3 bases from V and 0 bases from J, with 10 bases in between. The CDR3 sequence: CASSDRDVSTDTQYF. CDR3 DNA sequence: TGCGCCAGCAGTGATCGGGATGTGAGCACAGATACGCAGTATTTT.

The rearrangement links TRBV24-1 to TRBJ2-3; no definite D call. This CDR3 spans 11 amino acids. Trimming took off 9 bases at V and 2 bases at J, with 5 bases between the two ends. Germline V gene lookup returns CDR1 KGHDR and CDR2 SFDVKD. CDR3 coding DNA: TGTGCCACCGGGCACACAGATACGCAGTATTTT. Translation gives CATGHTDTQYF.

The rearrangement links TRBV9 to TRBJ2-7; D may be TRBD1 (5 bases). V was cut by 3 bases and J by 4 bases, with 11 bases left in between. Germline loops: CDR1 SGDLS, CDR2 YYNGEE. The CDR3 runs 13 residues. CDR3 residues: CASSEGQGYEQYF. The DNA for the CDR3 is TGTGCCAGCAGCGAGGGTCAGGGATACGAGCAGTACTTC.

This chain links TRBV30 with TRBJ2-3, with a weak D call TRBD1 (5 bases). Per the germline V gene, CDR1 is GTSNPN and CDR2 is SVGIG (reference sequence). This CDR3 is 14 amino acids long. Trimming stripped 2 bases from V and 2 bases from J, with 11 bases between. CDR3 DNA: TGTGCCTGGAGTCGAACAGGAAACACAGATACGCAGTATTTT. The encoded protein is CAWSRTGNTDTQYF.

This rearrangement joins TRBV6-5 to TRBJ1-1; perhaps TRBD1 as D (5 bases). The germline V gene has CDR1 MNHEY and CDR2 SVGAGI. V was pared by 5 bases and J by 5 bases, with 18 bases between. This CDR3 region has 15 residues. The CDR3 protein is CASSPHPGHGTEAFF. The CDR3 DNA sequence: TGTGCCAGCAGTCCGCACCCAGGACACGGGACTGAAGCTTTCTTT.

The rearrangement links TRBV7-2 to TRBJ1-2; D is perhaps TRBD1 (6 bases). This CDR3 has 15 residues. Germline CDR1 and CDR2: SGHTA and FQGNSA. The V and J ends lost 2 bases and 6 bases respectively, with 16 bases between them. The CDR3 DNA reads as TGTGCCAGCAGCTTAATTGCAGGGGTTCACCATGGCTACACCTTC. Its translation: CASSLIAGVHHGYTF.

V usage is TRBV29-1 and J usage is TRBJ2-7, with a possible D match to TRBD1 (6 bases). The CDR3 runs 19 residues. Germline CDR1 SQVTM, CDR2 ANQGSEA. V shed 2 bases and J shed 3 bases, with 29 bases lying between them. As DNA, the CDR3 is TGCAGCGTTGAACCCGGTTGGGGGCTGGACTCGTCGCCCCTCTACGAGCAGTACTTC. Its translation: CSVEPGWGLDSSPLYEQYF.